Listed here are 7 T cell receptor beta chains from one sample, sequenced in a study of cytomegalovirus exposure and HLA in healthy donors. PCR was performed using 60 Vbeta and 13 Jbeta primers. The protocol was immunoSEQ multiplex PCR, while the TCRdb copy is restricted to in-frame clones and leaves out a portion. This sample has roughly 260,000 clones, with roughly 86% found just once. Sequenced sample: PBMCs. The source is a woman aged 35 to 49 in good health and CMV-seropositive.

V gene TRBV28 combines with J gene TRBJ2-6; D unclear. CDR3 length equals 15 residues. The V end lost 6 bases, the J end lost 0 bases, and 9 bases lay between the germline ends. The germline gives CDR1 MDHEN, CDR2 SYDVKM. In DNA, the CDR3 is TGTGCCAGCAGACCAGGAACCTCTGGGGCCAACGTCCTGACTTTC. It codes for CASRPGTSGANVLTF.

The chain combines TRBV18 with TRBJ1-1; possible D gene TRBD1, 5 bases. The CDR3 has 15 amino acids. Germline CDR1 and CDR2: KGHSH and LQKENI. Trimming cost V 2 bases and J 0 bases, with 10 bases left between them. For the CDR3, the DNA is TGTGCCAGCTCACCAAATACAGGATTGAACACTGAAGCTTTCTTT. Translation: CASSPNTGLNTEAFF.

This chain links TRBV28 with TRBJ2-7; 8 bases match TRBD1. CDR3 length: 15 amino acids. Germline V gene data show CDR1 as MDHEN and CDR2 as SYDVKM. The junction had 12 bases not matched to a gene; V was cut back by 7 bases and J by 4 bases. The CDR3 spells CASTLAGQGRYEQYF. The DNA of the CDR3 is TGTGCCAGCACCCTAGCCGGACAGGGTCGGTACGAGCAGTACTTC.

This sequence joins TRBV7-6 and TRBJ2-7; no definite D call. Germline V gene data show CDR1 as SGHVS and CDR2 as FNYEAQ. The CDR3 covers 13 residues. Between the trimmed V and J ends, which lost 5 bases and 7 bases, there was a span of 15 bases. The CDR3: CASSVDRGREQYF. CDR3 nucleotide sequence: TGTGCCAGCAGCGTCGATAGAGGTCGGGAGCAGTACTTC.

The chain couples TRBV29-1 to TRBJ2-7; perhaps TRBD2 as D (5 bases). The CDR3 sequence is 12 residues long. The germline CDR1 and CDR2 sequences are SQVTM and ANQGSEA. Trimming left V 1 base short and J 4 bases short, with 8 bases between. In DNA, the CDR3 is TGCAGCGTTGAAGGACTAAAATACGAGCAGTACTTC. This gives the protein CSVEGLKYEQYF.

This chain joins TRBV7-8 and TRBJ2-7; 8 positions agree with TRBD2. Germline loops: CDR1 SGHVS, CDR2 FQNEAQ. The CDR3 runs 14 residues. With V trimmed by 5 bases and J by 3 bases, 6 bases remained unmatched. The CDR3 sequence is CASSPGGSGYEQYF. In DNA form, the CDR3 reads TGTGCCAGCAGCCCGGGGGGGTCGGGCTACGAGCAGTACTTC.

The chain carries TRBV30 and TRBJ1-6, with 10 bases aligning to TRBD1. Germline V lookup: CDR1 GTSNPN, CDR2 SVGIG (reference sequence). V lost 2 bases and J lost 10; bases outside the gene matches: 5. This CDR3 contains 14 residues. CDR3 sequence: CAWSTGTGASPLHF. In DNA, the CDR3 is TGTGCCTGGAGTACCGGGACAGGGGCGTCACCCCTCCACTTT.